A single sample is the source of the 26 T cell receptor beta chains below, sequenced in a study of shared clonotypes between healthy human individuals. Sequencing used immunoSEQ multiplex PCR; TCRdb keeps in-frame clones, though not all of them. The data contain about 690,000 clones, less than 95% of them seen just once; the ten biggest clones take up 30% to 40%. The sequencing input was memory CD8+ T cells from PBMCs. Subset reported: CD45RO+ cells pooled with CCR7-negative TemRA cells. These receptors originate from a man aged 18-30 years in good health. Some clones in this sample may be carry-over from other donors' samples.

This CDR3 reads CASSTWDRPGQPQHF. For the CDR3, the DNA is TGTGCCAGCAGTACCTGGGACAGACCGGGGCAGCCCCAGCATTTT. The V and J genes are TRBV27 and TRBJ1-5; 7 bases are a match to TRBD1. The CDR3 covers 15 residues. Germline trimming cut 5 bases from V and 7 bases from J; bases unmatched to any gene: 11. Looked up from germline, CDR1 is MNHEY and CDR2 is SMNVEV (reference sequence).

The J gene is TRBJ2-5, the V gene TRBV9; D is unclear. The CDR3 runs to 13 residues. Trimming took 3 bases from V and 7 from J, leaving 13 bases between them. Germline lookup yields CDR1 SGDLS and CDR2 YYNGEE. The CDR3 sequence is CASSAGNVGTQYF. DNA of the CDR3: TGTGCCAGCAGCGCTGGAAACGTTGGGACCCAGTACTTC.

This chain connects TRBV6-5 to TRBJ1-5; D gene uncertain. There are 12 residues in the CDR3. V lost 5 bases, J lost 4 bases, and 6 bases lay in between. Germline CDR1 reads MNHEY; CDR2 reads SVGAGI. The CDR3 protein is CASSKGNQPQHF. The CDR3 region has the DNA TGTGCCAGCAGTAAAGGGAATCAGCCCCAGCATTTT.

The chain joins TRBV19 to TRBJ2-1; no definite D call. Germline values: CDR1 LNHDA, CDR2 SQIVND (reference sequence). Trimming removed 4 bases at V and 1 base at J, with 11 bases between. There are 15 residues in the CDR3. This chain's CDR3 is CASSKSVVSYNEQFF. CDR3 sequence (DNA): TGTGCCAGTAGTAAGAGCGTGGTATCCTACAATGAGCAGTTCTTC.

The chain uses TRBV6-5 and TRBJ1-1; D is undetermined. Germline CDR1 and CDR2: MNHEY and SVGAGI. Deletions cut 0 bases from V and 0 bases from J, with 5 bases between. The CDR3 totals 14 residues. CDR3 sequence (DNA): TGTGCCAGCAGTTACTCGAGCGTGAACACTGAAGCTTTCTTT. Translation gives CASSYSSVNTEAFF.

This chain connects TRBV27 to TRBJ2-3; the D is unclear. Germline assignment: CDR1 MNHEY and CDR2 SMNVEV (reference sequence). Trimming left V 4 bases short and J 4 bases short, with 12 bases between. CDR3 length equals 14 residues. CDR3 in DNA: TGTGCCAGCAGTTCGGACCTCCACCCAGATACGCAGTATTTT. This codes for CASSSDLHPDTQYF.

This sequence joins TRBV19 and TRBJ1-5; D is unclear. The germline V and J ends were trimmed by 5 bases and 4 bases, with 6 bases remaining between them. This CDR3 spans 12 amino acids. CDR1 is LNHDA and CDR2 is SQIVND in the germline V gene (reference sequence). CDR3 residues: CASSLQNQPQHF. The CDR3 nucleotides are TGTGCCAGTAGTCTCCAAAATCAGCCCCAGCATTTT.

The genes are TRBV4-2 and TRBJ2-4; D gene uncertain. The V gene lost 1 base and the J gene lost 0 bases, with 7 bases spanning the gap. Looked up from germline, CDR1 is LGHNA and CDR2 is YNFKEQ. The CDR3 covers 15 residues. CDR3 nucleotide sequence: TGTGCCAGCAGCCAAGGGACCCTAGCCAAAAACATTCAGTACTTC. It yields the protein CASSQGTLAKNIQYF.

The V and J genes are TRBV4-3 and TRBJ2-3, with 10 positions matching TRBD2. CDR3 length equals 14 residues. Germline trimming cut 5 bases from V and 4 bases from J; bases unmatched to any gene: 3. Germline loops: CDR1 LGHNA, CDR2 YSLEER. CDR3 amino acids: CASSSGLAPDTQYF. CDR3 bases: TGCGCCAGCAGCTCGGGACTAGCGCCAGATACGCAGTATTTT.

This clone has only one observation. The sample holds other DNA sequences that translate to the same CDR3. The CDR3: CASSLVASNYGYTF. As DNA, the CDR3 is TGTGCCAGCAGCTTGGTGGCATCCAACTATGGCTACACCTTC. The chain links TRBV5-6 to TRBJ1-2; D ambiguous. Trimming pared 0 bases from V and 2 bases from J, leaving 8 bases between. Germline loops: CDR1 SGHDT, CDR2 YYEEEE. The CDR3 has 14 residues.

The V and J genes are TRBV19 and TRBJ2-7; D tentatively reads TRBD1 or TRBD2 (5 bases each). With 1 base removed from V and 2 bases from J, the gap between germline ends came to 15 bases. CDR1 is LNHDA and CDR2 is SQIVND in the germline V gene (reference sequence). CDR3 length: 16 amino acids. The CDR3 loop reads CASSIASGTPAYEQYF. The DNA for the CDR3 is TGTGCCAGTAGTATAGCTTCGGGGACCCCGGCCTACGAGCAGTACTTC.

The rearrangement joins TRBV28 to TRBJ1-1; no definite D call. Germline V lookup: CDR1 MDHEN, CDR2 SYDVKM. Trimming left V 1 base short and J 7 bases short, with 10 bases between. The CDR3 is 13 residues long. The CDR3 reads CASSLSSAGEAFF. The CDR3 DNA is TGTGCCAGCAGTTTATCGTCGGCAGGTGAAGCTTTCTTT.

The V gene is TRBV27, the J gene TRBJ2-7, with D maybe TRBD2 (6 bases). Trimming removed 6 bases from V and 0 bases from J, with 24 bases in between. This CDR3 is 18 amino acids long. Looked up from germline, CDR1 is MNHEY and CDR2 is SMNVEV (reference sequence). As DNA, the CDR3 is TGTGCCAGCAGCCCCGCCGACGGGAGCGGCTACGCCTCCTACGAGCAGTACTTC. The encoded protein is CASSPADGSGYASYEQYF.

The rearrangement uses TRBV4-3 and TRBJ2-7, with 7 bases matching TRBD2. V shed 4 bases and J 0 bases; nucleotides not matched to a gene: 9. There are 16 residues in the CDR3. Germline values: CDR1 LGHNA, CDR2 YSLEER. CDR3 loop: CASSPRTGLSSYEQYF. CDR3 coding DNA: TGCGCCAGCAGCCCCAGGACGGGACTAAGCTCCTACGAGCAGTACTTC.

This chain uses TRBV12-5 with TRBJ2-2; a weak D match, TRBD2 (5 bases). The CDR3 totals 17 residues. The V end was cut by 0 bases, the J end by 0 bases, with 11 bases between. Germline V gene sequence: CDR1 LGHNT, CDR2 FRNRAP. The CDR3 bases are TGTGCTAGTGGTTTGGTACGAGGGCCTTCGAACACCGGGGAGCTGTTTTTT. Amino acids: CASGLVRGPSNTGELFF.

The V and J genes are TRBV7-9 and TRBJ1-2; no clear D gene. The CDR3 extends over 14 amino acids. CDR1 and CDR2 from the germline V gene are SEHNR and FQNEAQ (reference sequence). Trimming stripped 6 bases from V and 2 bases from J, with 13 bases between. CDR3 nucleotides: TGTGCCAGCAGTCAACCTACCGTAAACTATGGCTACACCTTC. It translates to CASSQPTVNYGYTF.

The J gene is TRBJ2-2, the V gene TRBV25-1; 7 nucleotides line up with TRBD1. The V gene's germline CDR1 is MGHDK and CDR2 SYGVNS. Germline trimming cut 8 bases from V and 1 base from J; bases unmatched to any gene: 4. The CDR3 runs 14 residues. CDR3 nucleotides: TGTGCCAGCTCCGGGACAGAGAACACCGGGGAGCTGTTTTTT. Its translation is CASSGTENTGELFF.

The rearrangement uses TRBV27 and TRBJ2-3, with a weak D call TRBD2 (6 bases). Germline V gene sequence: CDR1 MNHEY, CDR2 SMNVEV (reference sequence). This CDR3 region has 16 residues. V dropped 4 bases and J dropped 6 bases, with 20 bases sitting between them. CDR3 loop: CASSSVSGLPSDTQYF. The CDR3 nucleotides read TGTGCCAGCAGTTCCGTTAGCGGTCTACCCTCCGATACGCAGTATTTT.

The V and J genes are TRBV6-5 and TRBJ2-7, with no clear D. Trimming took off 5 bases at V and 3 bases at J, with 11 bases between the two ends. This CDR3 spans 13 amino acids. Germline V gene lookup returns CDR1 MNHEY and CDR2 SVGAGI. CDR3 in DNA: TGTGCCAGCAGTGACCTCACACACTACGAGCAGTACTTC. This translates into CASSDLTHYEQYF.

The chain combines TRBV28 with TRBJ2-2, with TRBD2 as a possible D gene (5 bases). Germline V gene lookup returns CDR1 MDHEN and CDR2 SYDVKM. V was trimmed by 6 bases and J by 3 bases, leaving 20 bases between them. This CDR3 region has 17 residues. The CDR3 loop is CASSPPRGPEDTGELFF. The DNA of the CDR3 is TGTGCCAGCAGCCCCCCCCGGGGTCCTGAGGACACCGGGGAGCTGTTTTTT.

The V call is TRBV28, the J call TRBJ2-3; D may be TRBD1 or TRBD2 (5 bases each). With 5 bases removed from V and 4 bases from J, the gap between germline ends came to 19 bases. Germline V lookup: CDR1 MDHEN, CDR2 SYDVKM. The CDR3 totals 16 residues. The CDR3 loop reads CASSPGTSEFSDTQYF. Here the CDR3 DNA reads TGTGCCAGCAGTCCGGGGACCAGCGAATTCTCAGATACGCAGTATTTT.

The CDR3: CASSYRSGRGYEQYF. CDR3 in DNA: TGTGCCAGCAGCTACCGGAGCGGGAGGGGTTACGAGCAGTACTTC. The rearrangement joins TRBV7-6 to TRBJ2-7; 10 bases align to TRBD2. With V trimmed by 4 bases and J by 4 bases, 7 bases remained unmatched. CDR1 SGHVS and CDR2 FNYEAQ come from the germline V gene. The CDR3 loop spans 15 amino acids. Filled out from reference TRBV7-6 and TRBJ2-7, the complete variable domain reads GAGVSQSPRYKVTKRGQDVALRCDPISGHVSLYWYRQALGQGPEFLTYFNYEAQQDKSGLPNDRFSAERPEGSISTLTIQRTEQRDSAMYRCASSYRSGRGYEQYFGPGTRLTVT.

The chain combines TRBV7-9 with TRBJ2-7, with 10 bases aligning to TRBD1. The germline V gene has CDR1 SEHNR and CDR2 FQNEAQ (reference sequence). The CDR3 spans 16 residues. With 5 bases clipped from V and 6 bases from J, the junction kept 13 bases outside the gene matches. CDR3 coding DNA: TGTGCCAGCAGCCCCCGGATAGACAGGGGGCGAGGCGAGCAGTACTTC. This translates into CASSPRIDRGRGEQYF.

CDR3 sequence (DNA): TGTGCCATCAGTGAGTCGATTTCCGGGAGGCCCAGCTCCTACGAGCAGTACTTC. It specifies CAISESISGRPSSYEQYF. The V call is TRBV10-3, the J call TRBJ2-7; 7 bases are a match to TRBD2. The V and J ends lost 0 bases and 0 bases, in that order; junction bases with no gene match: 11. The CDR3 runs to 18 residues. CDR1 and CDR2 (germline): ENHRY, SYGVKD.

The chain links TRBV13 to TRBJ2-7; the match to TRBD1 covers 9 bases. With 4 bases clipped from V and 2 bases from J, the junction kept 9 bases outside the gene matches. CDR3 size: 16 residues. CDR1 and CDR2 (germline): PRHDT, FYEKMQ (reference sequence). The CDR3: CASSSWTGDDPYEQYF. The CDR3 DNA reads TGTGCCAGCAGCTCCTGGACAGGGGATGATCCCTACGAGCAGTACTTC.

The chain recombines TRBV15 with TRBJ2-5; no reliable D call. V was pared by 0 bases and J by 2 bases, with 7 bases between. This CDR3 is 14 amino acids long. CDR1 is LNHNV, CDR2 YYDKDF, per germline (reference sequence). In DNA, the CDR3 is TGTGCCACCAGCAGAGATCAGGAGCAAGAGACCCAGTACTTC. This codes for CATSRDQEQETQYF.